The clone carrying this TCR beta chain is labeled medium-sized (0.01 to 0.1%). Its antigen is undetermined. Study results and limitations: Larger-cohort validation covered only one TCR beta V-J rearrangement. Tumor-infiltrating Treg TCR alpha and beta sequences overlapped most with tumor naive CD4+ T cells, then blood naive. In terms of TCR gene usage, tumor memory CD4+ T cells clustered together with blood and lymph node memory CD4+ cells, as well as with lymph node naive CD4+ cells.

Semi-nested PCR with Nested Universal Primer A followed constant-region reverse priming of full-length variable regions. In TCRdb, the 5' RACE reads were re-called with MiXCR into one record per CDR3 protein. Seen here are 9,000 or so distinct CDR3 sequences, 30% to 40% observed once, and the top ten hold roughly 6%. The ends were cut back, 0 bases at V and 9 bases at J, with 6 bases in the middle. Per the germline V gene, CDR1 is PRHDT and CDR2 is FYEKMQ (reference sequence). The CDR3 runs to 12 residues. Tregs were sorted as CD4+CD25+CD127-/low cells. The chain combines TRBV13 with TRBJ1-5; no definite D call. The source is a female donor with breast cancer. Sequenced sample: Tregs sorted from blood. The CDR3 region is CASSLGDRPQHF. The CDR3 DNA follows: TGTGCCAGCAGCTTAGGCGACCGGCCCCAGCATTTT.